This T cell receptor beta chain was captured by sequencing in a study of patients and donors after allogeneic stem cell transplantation. TCRdb reprocessed the RT-PCR reads with MiXCR, giving one entry per CDR3 protein. This sample carries 800,000 to 1,000,000 distinct CDR3 sequences, over 15% of them seen once, and the ten largest clones take approximately 5.9%. There are a few counts of this clonotype. V shed 3 bases and J shed 0 bases, with 9 bases lying between them. The CDR3 is 15 amino acids. This receptor was identified in a human donor who was either an allogeneic HSCT recipient or a stem cell or donor lymphocyte infusion donor (not recorded which). It is not recorded whose cells these are; they may come from a transplant donor. The material sequenced was blood, either unsorted or a sorted T cell fraction (not recorded which). The rearrangement joins TRBV12-3 or TRBV12-4 to TRBJ1-3; D might be TRBD1 (5 bases). The CDR3 DNA is TGTGCCAGCAGTTTGGGGCGGCACTCTGGAAACACCATATATTTT. It is translated as CASSLGRHSGNTIYF.